This T cell receptor (beta chain) is drawn from a study of T cell responses to AZD1222 COVID-19 vaccine. Study-wide points: Reports say nearly half of spike-specific TCRs go after unmutated variant regions.

Generated by immunoSEQ multiplex PCR, the TCRdb table keeps only in-frame clones and is missing some. The data hold some 170,000 clones, with roughly nine tenths observed a single time. Turning to this clone: Antigen: not known.

J gave up 2 bases and V 4 bases, and 5 bases lay outside the gene matches. The CDR3 covers 15 residues. The V gene's germline CDR1 is SGHTA and CDR2 FQGTGA. The rearrangement links TRBV7-3 to TRBJ2-5; 9 bases are shared with TRBD1. Source: peripheral blood, taken on day 0 of AZD1222 vaccination. This TCR derives from an adult in good health. The CDR3 is CASSYGTGRQETQYF. The CDR3 nucleotides read TGTGCCAGCAGCTACGGGACAGGGAGGCAAGAGACCCAGTACTTC.